This T cell receptor beta chain was sequenced during a study of vaccination effects on CD4 cells after COVID-19. Concerning this clone: Its specificity is unknown.

Isolation of CD4+ T cells took place after less than 12 days of culture. Two-dose BNT162b2 or mRNA-1273 vaccination was given to participants. Vaccinated participants had no history of SARS-CoV-2 infection and tested negative for nucleocapsid antibodies. The authors replaced half the medium with IL-2 medium on days 3 and 7. Study-wide results and caveats: Common cold coronaviruses were cross-recognized by only 1 of 255 vaccine-induced clones in healthy vaccinees. Long after vaccination, the clones induced by infection and by vaccine shrank markedly in size.

Profiling relied on immunoSEQ multiplex PCR, and the TCRdb table lists in-frame clones only, not all of them. The sample holds about 73,000 clones; around 70% are singletons and the top ten take about 2%. With 1 base removed from V and 2 bases from J, the gap between germline ends came to 9 bases. CDR3 size: 16 residues. Per germline, CDR1 SGHTA and CDR2 FQGNSA. This receptor was obtained from a human donor who received a COVID-19 vaccine. V is TRBV7-2 and J is TRBJ2-6; D gene unclear. The sequencing here drew on CD4+ T cells from PBMCs cultured without peptide, taken after COVID-19 vaccination. CDR3 sequence reads: CASSLDGVPGANVLTF. As DNA, the CDR3 is TGTGCCAGCAGCTTAGATGGGGTACCTGGGGCCAACGTCCTGACTTTC.